The clone carrying this TCR beta chain has only a few counts. What it binds is unknown. The sample is drawn from a study of beta chain features in type 1 diabetes. Study-wide findings and caveats: In every one of the four CD4+ subsets, TCRB CDR3s were moderately but significantly shorter in Type 1 diabetes patients.

The authors sorted CD4+ naive, central memory, regulatory and stem cell-like memory cells via CD45RO/CCR7/CD25/CD127/CD95/CD27. Expressed TCRB transcripts were sequenced after all isolated RNA was converted to cDNA. Only in-frame clones appear in the TCRdb table, and some are missing; sequencing was by immunoSEQ multiplex PCR. Here the sample spans 300,000 to 450,000 clones, over 9% being singletons. Germline V gives CDR1 LNHDA, CDR2 SQIVND (reference sequence). This CDR3 comprises 14 residues. Trimming cost V 9 bases and J 8 bases, with 20 bases left between them. The chain is built from TRBV19 and TRBJ2-1, with D possibly matching TRBD1 (6 bases). Material for sequencing was central memory CD4+ T cells from blood. The TCR sequence derives from a man aged 30-40 years with type 1 diabetes. Here the CDR3 reads CARGTGTTDHEQFF. CDR3 coding DNA: TGTGCCAGGGGGACCGGGACAACGGATCATGAGCAGTTCTTC.